Described below is a single T cell receptor beta chain sequence and its context. The sample belongs to a study of blood T cell repertoires in COVID-19. Background on the study: COVID-19 samples from acute and convalescent phases originated in the United States, Italy and Spain. PBMCs, B-cell-depleted T cells, or T cells provided the cDNA or gDNA that made up the material.

In the source study's methods: Reference gene primer amplification in the assay estimated nucleated cell counts. Sequenced by immunoSEQ multiplex PCR; TCRdb stores in-frame clones only, minus some. The DNA gave D and trimming, while V, J and clone size come from that table. The data hold about 240,000 clones, with around nine tenths observed a single time. Trimming took 2 bases from V and 5 from J, leaving 9 bases between them. Per the germline V gene, CDR1 is MNHNS and CDR2 is SASEGT. The CDR3 covers 13 residues. Sequenced input: peripheral blood. The V call is TRBV6-1, the J call TRBJ1-2; D uncertain. This TCR came from a woman in her 70s with active or convalescent COVID-19. The CDR3 spells CASSEYERYGYTF. The DNA for the CDR3 is TGTGCCAGCAGTGAATACGAGAGATATGGCTACACCTTC.